The next 24 T cell receptor beta chains were all read from a single sample in a study of CD4 and CD8 cells across lung adenocarcinoma regions. TCRdb re-called the PCR reads with MiXCR, one entry per CDR3 protein. The sample yields several thousand distinct CDR3 sequences, under 55% seen once. Sequenced material: CD8+ T cells from the center of a lung tumor. The origin of the receptors is a male donor with lung adenocarcinoma. The CD4 and CD8 labels of this study may be unreliable.

V gene TRBV5-1 combines with J gene TRBJ1-1; TRBD1 might be the D (5 bases). The germline CDR1 and CDR2 sequences are SGHRS and YFSETQ. The ends were cut back, 1 base at V and 4 bases at J, with 11 bases in the middle. CDR3 length: 14 amino acids. CDR3 region: CASSLKGEGTEAFF. CDR3 DNA sequence: TGCGCCAGCAGCTTGAAAGGGGAAGGCACTGAAGCTTTCTTT.

This clonotype is large. The J gene is TRBJ2-3, the V gene TRBV27, with D perhaps being TRBD1 or TRBD2 (6 bases each). The length of the CDR3 is 16 residues. Germline V gives CDR1 MNHEY, CDR2 SMNVEV (reference sequence). Trimming took off 4 bases at V and 2 bases at J, with 16 bases between the two ends. CDR3 bases: TGTGCCAGCAGTTGGGGGGCTCCTGGGGTCACAGATACGCAGTATTTT. Encoded protein: CASSWGAPGVTDTQYF.

This chain joins TRBV7-3 and TRBJ2-5; a weak D match, TRBD1 (5 bases). From germline, CDR1 is SGHTA and CDR2 FQGTGA. The CDR3 is made up of 14 amino acids. The CDR3 DNA is TGTGCGGGGCGCTTAAGCCGTGACCAAGAGACCCAGTACTTC. It specifies CAGRLSRDQETQYF.

This clonotype was counted only a few times. The CDR3 ends on some other residue instead of the conserved phenylalanine or tryptophan, so this is likely a read error. It is unclear where the CDR3 begins or ends on the DNA, so no DNA is shown, and the CDR3 is as TCRdb lists it. The chain employs TRBV6-1 and TRBJ2-6; the DNA was not compared with TRBD1, the D call given in the table. CDR1 and CDR2 (germline): MNHNS, SASEGT. The CDR3 spans 15 residues, counting both ends. The CDR3 here is CASKPGHSGANVLNL.

Sample share makes this clonotype medium-sized. The V call is TRBV27, the J call TRBJ2-2, with no clear D. This CDR3 is built from 17 residues. V dropped 3 bases and J dropped 4 bases, with 18 bases sitting between them. Per the germline V gene, CDR1 is MNHEY and CDR2 is SMNVEV (reference sequence). The CDR3: CASSFLSRARSTGELFF. The CDR3 DNA reads TGTGCCAGCAGTTTTTTGTCCCGTGCTCGGAGCACCGGGGAGCTGTTTTTT.

Within the sample, this clonotype is medium-sized (0.01 to 0.1%). The CDR3 coding sequence is TGTGCTAGTGGTTTGTGGACAGGGGGCACCGGGGAGCTGTTTTTT. Protein: CASGLWTGGTGELFF. The rearrangement joins TRBV12-5 to TRBJ2-2; 10 nucleotides agree with TRBD1. CDR3 size: 15 residues. Unmatched junction bases numbered 1, after V lost 2 bases and J lost 4 bases. Germline CDR1 is LGHNT and CDR2 is FRNRAP.

The chain joins TRBV6-1 to TRBJ2-3, with 12 bases that match TRBD2. CDR3 length: 15 amino acids. Germline loops: CDR1 MNHNS, CDR2 SASEGT. Trimming at V came to 6 bases and at J to 4 bases, leaving 5 bases not matched to a gene. CDR3 in amino acids: CASSSTSGSSDTQYF. In nucleotides, the CDR3 is TGTGCCAGCAGCTCGACTAGCGGGAGCTCAGATACGCAGTATTTT.

This clonotype was seen only a few times. V and J are TRBV24-1 and TRBJ2-1; D gene unclear. V was shortened by 2 bases and J by 6 bases, with 4 bases between the two germline ends. Germline loops: CDR1 KGHDR, CDR2 SFDVKD. CDR3 length equals 12 residues. As DNA, the CDR3 is TGTGCCACCAGTGATTGGATCAATGAGCAGTTCTTC. Encoded protein: CATSDWINEQFF.

The chain couples TRBV6-1 to TRBJ1-5; no clear D. The germline CDR1 and CDR2 sequences are MNHNS and SASEGT. The CDR3 covers 14 residues. The V gene lost 1 base and the J gene lost 0 bases, with 4 bases spanning the gap. CDR3 sequence reads: CASSEGYSNQPQHF. The CDR3 coding sequence is TGTGCCAGCAGTGAAGGATATAGCAATCAGCCCCAGCATTTT.

The rearrangement joins TRBV6-1 to TRBJ1-2; no firm D call. The CDR3 loop spans 14 amino acids. CDR1 is MNHNS, CDR2 SASEGT, per germline. Trimming left V 1 base short and J 5 bases short, with 11 bases between. CDR3 sequence reads: CASSEGGILYGYTF. CDR3 bases: TGTGCCAGCAGTGAAGGCGGGATCCTTTATGGCTACACCTTC.

About this clonotype itself: At one boundary the junction diverges from the germline segment, which might be a read error. The chain is built from TRBV6-1 and TRBJ2-6, with D perhaps TRBD1 or TRBD2 (5 bases each). Germline assignment: CDR1 MNHNS and CDR2 SASEGT. This CDR3 is built from 17 residues. CDR3 nucleotide sequence: TGTGCCAGCACCGGGATAGGGGTTGGTTCGTGGGCCTACGTCCTGTCTTTC. It specifies CASTGIGVGSWAYVLSF.

This clonotype counts as large. V is TRBV6-1 and J is TRBJ2-1; D is undetermined. V lost 5 bases, J lost 10 bases, and 18 bases lay in between. There are 14 residues in the CDR3. Per germline, CDR1 MNHNS and CDR2 SASEGT. In DNA form, the CDR3 reads TGTGCCAGCAGTCCACGGAGTCCACCCTACGAGCAGTTCTTC. The encoded protein is CASSPRSPPYEQFF.

Remarks on this clonotype: This may come from a read error, since a much larger clone is one base off. The V gene is TRBV6-5, the J gene TRBJ2-1; D might be TRBD2 (5 bases). Germline V gives CDR1 MNHEY, CDR2 SVGAGI. The CDR3 covers 13 residues. V was shortened by 0 bases and J by 10 bases, with 10 bases between the two germline ends. The CDR3 spells CASSYSGREEQFF. DNA of the CDR3: TGTGCCAGCAGTTACTCAGGGAGAGAGGAGCAGTTCTTC.

The chain combines TRBV6-1 with TRBJ2-6; TRBD1 matches 8 bases. V dropped 6 bases and J dropped 1; count of bases not matched to a gene: 5. Per the germline V gene, CDR1 is MNHNS and CDR2 is SASEGT. The CDR3 length is 16 residues. The CDR3 spells CASRPWTGSGANVLTF. CDR3 nucleotides: TGTGCCAGCAGGCCCTGGACAGGGTCTGGGGCCAACGTCCTGACTTTC.

The CDR3 region has the DNA TGTGCCAGCAGTTACTCGAACAGGGGGTCCTACGAGCAGTACTTC. Amino acids: CASSYSNRGSYEQYF. The chain joins TRBV6-5 to TRBJ2-7, with 8 bases fitting TRBD1. The CDR3 has 15 residues. The germline CDR1 and CDR2 sequences are MNHEY and SVGAGI. J gave up 1 base and V 0 bases, and 2 bases lay outside the gene matches.

The J gene is TRBJ2-5, the V gene TRBV25-1, with a tentative D call TRBD2 (8 bases). The J call is in doubt because the DNA end fits TRBJ2-7 better. This CDR3 is built from 13 residues. Germline assignment: CDR1 MGHDK and CDR2 SYGVNS. This CDR3 is CASATGTSYEQYF. CDR3 DNA: TGTGCCAGCGCGACAGGGACTAGCTACGAGCAGTACTTC.

In nucleotides, the CDR3 is TGTGCCAGCAGTGAAAAGACTAGGCCACAAAACACTGAAGCTTTCTTT. Translating gives CASSEKTRPQNTEAFF. V usage is TRBV6-1 and J usage is TRBJ1-1; no definite D call. Between the trimmed V and J ends, which lost 2 bases and 2 bases, there was a span of 15 bases. The germline CDR1 and CDR2 sequences are MNHNS and SASEGT. The CDR3 totals 16 residues.

This clonotype was picked up a small number of times. CDR3: CASSDDKAGGGDTQYF. The CDR3 region has the DNA TGTGCCAGCAGCGACGATAAAGCGGGAGGCGGGGATACGCAGTATTTT. The chain is built from TRBV4-2 and TRBJ2-3, with TRBD2 identical over 9 bases. V lost 5 bases and J lost 6; bases outside the gene matches: 12. CDR1 is LGHNA, CDR2 YNFKEQ, per germline. The CDR3 consists of 16 residues.

The chain combines TRBV6-1 with TRBJ1-5, with 8 bases aligning to TRBD1. CDR3 size: 13 residues. Germline V lookup: CDR1 MNHNS, CDR2 SASEGT. J was trimmed by 6 bases and V by 5 bases; bases with no gene match: 3. The CDR3 here is CASSRTGSQPQHF. CDR3 DNA: TGTGCCAGCAGTCGGACAGGGTCTCAGCCCCAGCATTTT.

This chain links TRBV6-1 with TRBJ1-1; the match to TRBD1 covers 11 bases. V lost 6 bases and J lost 7; bases outside the gene matches: 7. The CDR3 has 14 residues. Germline-derived CDR1 and CDR2 are MNHNS and SASEGT. This CDR3 is CASSHRDRGNEAFF. CDR3 nucleotide sequence: TGTGCCAGCAGCCACAGGGACAGGGGGAATGAAGCTTTCTTT.

This clonotype has only one observation. A read error may produce the germline difference seen at one junction end. For the CDR3, the DNA is TGCGCGGGCAGTGGGGGCCTTGAGCAAGATACGCAGTATTTC. It encodes CAGSGGLEQDTQYF. The chain uses TRBV10-2 and TRBJ2-3, with D perhaps matching TRBD1 (6 bases). Germline V lookup: CDR1 WSHSY, CDR2 SAAADI. The CDR3 sequence is 14 residues long.

This clonotype has just one count. This chain links TRBV6-1 with TRBJ2-1; TRBD2 is a possible D gene (5 bases). Germline loops: CDR1 MNHNS, CDR2 SASEGT. The CDR3 is made up of 15 amino acids. The V and J ends lost 5 bases and 5 bases respectively, with 16 bases between them. CDR3 amino acids: CASSPHSVVHNEQFF. In DNA, the CDR3 is TGTGCCAGCAGTCCCCATAGCGTAGTCCACAATGAGCAGTTCTTC.

This clonotype counts as medium-sized (0.01 to 0.1%). This rearrangement joins TRBV27 to TRBJ2-4, with 9 nucleotides matching TRBD2. Germline V gene sequence: CDR1 MNHEY, CDR2 SMNVEV (reference sequence). This CDR3 comprises 15 residues. V lost 2 bases and J lost 8; bases outside the gene matches: 7. The CDR3 DNA sequence: TGTGCCAGCAGTTTAGGTAGCGGGAGTGTCGACATTCAGTACTTC. Its protein product is CASSLGSGSVDIQYF.

In its sample, this clonotype ranks as medium-sized (0.01 to 0.1%). The chain has TRBV6-1 and TRBJ2-2, with 11 bases aligning to TRBD2. Germline V gene sequence: CDR1 MNHNS, CDR2 SASEGT. The CDR3 has 16 amino acids. V lost 7 bases to trimming and J lost 6 bases; unmatched junction nucleotides: 10. In DNA form, the CDR3 reads TGTGCCAGCATGCGACTAGCGGGATCAGGCGCCGGGGAGCTGTTTTTT. Protein product: CASMRLAGSGAGELFF.